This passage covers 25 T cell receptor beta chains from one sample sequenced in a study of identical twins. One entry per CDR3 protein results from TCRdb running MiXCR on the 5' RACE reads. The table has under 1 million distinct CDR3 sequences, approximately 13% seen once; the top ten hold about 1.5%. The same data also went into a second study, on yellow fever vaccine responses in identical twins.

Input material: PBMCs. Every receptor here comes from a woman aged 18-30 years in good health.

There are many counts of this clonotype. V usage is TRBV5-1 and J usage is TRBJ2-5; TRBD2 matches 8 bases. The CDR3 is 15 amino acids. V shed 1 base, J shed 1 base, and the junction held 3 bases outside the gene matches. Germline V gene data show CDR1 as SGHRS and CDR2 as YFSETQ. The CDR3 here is CASSLLAGPQETQYF. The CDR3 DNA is TGCGCCAGCAGCTTGTTAGCGGGACCCCAAGAGACCCAGTACTTC. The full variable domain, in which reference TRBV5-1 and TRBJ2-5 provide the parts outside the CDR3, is KAGVTQTPRYLIKTRGQQVTLSCSPISGHRSVSWYQQTPGQGLQFLFEYFSETQRNKGNFPGRFSGRQFSNSRSEMNVSTLELGDSALYLCASSLLAGPQETQYFGPGTRLLVL.

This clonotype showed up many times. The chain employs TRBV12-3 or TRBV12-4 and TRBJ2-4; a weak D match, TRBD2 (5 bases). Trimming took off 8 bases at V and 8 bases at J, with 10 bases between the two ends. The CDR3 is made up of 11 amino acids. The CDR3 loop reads CASADLDIQYF. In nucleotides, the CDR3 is TGTGCCAGCGCGGACTTAGACATTCAGTACTTC.

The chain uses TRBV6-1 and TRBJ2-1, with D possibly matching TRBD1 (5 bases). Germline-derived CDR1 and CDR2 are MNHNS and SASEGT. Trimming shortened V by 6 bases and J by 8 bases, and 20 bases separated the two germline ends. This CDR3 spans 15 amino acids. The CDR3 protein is CASRLGAPTGYEQFF. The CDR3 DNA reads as TGTGCCAGCAGGCTAGGGGCCCCGACGGGCTATGAGCAGTTCTTC.

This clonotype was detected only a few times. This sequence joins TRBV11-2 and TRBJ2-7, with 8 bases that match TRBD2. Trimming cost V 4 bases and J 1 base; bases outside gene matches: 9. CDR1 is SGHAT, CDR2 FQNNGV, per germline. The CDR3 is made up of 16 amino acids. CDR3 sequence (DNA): TGTGCCAGCAGCTCGATAGCGGGACCTTCTTCCTACGAGCAGTACTTC. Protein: CASSSIAGPSSYEQYF.

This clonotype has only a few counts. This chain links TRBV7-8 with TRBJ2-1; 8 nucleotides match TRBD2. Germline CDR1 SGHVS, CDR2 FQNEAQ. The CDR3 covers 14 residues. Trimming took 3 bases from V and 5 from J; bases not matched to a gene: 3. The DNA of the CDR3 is TGTGCCAGCAGCTTTGGAGCGGGAGACAATGAGCAGTTCTTC. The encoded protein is CASSFGAGDNEQFF.

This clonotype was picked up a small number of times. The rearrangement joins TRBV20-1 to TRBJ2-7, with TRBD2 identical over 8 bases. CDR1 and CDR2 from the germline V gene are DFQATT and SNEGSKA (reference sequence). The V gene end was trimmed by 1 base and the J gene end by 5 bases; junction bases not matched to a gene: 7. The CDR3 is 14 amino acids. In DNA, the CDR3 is TGCAGTGCTAGAGGAAACGGGAGGGGCAACGAGCAGTACTTC. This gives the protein CSARGNGRGNEQYF.

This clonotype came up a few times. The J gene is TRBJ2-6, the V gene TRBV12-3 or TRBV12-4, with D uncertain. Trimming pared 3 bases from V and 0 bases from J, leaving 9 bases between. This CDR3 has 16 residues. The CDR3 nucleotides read TGTGCCAGCAGTTTTGGGCACAGCTCTGGGGCCAACGTCCTGACTTTC. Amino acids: CASSFGHSSGANVLTF.

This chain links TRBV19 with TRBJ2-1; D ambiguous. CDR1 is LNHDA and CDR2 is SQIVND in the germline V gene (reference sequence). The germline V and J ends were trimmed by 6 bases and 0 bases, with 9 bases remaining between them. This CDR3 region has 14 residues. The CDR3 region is CASSIVGSYNEQFF. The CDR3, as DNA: TGTGCCAGTAGCATCGTAGGCTCCTACAATGAGCAGTTCTTC. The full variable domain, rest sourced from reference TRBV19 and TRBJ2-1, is DGGITQSPKYLFRKEGQNVTLSCEQNLNHDAMYWYRQDPGQGLRLIYYSQIVNDFQKGDIAEGYSVSREKKESFPLTVTSAQKNPTAFYLCASSIVGSYNEQFFGPGTRLTVL.

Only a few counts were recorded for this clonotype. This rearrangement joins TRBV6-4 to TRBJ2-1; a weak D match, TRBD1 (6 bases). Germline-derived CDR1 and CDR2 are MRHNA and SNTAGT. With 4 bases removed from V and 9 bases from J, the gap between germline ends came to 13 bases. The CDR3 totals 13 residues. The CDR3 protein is CASSGARGGEQFF. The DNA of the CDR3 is TGTGCCAGCAGTGGAGCCAGGGGTGGTGAGCAGTTCTTC.

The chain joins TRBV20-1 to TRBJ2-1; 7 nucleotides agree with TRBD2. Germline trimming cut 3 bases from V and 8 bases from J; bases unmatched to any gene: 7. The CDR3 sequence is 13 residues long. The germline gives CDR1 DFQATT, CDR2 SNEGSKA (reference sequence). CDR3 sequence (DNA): TGCAGTGCTAGGCCAGCGGGGAGGCATGAGCAGTTCTTC. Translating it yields CSARPAGRHEQFF.

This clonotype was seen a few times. CDR3 nucleotide sequence: TGTGCCAGCAGTACCCGACAGGGGAGGTTGACTGAAGCTTTCTTT. It translates to CASSTRQGRLTEAFF. This rearrangement joins TRBV12-3 or TRBV12-4 to TRBJ1-1; 8 bases fit TRBD1. The CDR3 is made up of 15 amino acids. With V trimmed by 5 bases and J by 5 bases, 10 bases remained unmatched.

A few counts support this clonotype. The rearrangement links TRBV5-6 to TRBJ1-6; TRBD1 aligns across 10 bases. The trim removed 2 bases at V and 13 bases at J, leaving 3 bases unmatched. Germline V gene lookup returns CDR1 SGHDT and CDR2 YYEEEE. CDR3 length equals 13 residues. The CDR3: CASSLDRGPPLHF. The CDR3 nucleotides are TGTGCCAGCAGCTTAGACAGGGGGCCGCCCCTCCACTTT.

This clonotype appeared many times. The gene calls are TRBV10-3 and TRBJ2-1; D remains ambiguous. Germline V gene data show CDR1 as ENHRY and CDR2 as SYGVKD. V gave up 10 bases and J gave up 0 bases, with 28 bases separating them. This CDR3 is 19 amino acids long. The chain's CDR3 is CANDPEKHSPLSSYNEQFF. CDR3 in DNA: TGTGCCAACGATCCGGAAAAACACTCACCCCTCAGCTCCTACAATGAGCAGTTCTTC.

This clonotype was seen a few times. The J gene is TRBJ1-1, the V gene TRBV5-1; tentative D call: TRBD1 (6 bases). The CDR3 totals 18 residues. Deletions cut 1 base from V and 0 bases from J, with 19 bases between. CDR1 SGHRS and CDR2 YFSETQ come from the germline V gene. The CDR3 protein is CASSLPGAQGALNTEAFF. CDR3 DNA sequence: TGCGCCAGCAGCTTGCCTGGGGCACAGGGTGCCCTGAACACTGAAGCTTTCTTT.

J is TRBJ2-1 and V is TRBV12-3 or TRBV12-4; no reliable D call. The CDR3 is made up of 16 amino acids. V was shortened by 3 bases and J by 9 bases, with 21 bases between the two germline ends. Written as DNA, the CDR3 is TGTGCCAGCAGTTTGGCCGTCCCTAGTAACGGTGGTGAGCAGTTCTTC. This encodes CASSLAVPSNGGEQFF.

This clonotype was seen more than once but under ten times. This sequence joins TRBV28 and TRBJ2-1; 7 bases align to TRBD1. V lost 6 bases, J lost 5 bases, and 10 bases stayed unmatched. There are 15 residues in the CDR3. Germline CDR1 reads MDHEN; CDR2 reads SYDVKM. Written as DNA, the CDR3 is TGTGCCAGCAGGAAACAGGGGATAAGCAACAATGAGCAGTTCTTC. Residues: CASRKQGISNNEQFF.

The CDR3 reads CSAFVGRRYEQYV. Here the CDR3 DNA reads TGCAGTGCCTTCGTGGGCCGCCGCTACGAGCAGTACGTC. V is TRBV29-1 and J is TRBJ2-7; D gene unclear. Germline assignment: CDR1 SQVTM and CDR2 ANQGSEA. This CDR3 contains 13 residues.

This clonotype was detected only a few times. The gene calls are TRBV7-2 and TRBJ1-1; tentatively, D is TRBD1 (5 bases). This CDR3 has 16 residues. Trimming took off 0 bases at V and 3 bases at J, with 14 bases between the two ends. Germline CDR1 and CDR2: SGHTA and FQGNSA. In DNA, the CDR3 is TGTGCCAGCAGCTTAGCGAATCGACAGCTTCACACTGAAGCTTTCTTT. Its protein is CASSLANRQLHTEAFF.

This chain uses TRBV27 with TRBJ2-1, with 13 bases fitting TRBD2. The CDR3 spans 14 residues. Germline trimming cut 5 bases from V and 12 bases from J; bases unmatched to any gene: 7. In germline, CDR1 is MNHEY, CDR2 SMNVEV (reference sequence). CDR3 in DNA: TGTGCCAGCAGTCCACGGACTAGCGGGAGCCGGCAGTTCTTC. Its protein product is CASSPRTSGSRQFF.

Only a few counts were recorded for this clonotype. The DNA for the CDR3 is TGTGCCAGCAGCTCCCGGGGGGGTCCCCAAGAGACCCAGTACTTC. Its protein product is CASSSRGGPQETQYF. This sequence joins TRBV7-2 and TRBJ2-5, with 8 bases matching TRBD2. Looked up from germline, CDR1 is SGHTA and CDR2 is FQGNSA. The ends lost 4 bases at V and 1 base at J; junction bases unmatched: 5. The CDR3 has 15 amino acids. The entire variable domain, with the rest obtained from reference TRBV7-2 and TRBJ2-5, is as follows: GAGVSQSPSNKVTEKGKDVELRCDPISGHTALYWYRQSLGQGLEFLIYFQGNSAPDKSGLPSDRFSAERTGGSVSTLTIQRTQQEDSAVYLCASSSRGGPQETQYFGPGTRLLVL.

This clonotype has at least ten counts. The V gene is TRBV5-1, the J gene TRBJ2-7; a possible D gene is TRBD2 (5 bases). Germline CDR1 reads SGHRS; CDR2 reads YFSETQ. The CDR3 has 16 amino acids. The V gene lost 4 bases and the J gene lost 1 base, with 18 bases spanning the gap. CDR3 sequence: CASSLLVGGGSYEQYF. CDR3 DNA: TGCGCCAGCAGCCTCTTAGTCGGAGGAGGTTCCTACGAGCAGTACTTC.

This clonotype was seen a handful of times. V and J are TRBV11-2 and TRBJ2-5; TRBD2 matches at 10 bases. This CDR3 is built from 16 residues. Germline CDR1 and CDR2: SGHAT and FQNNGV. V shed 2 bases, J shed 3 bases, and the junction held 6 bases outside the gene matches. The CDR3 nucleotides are TGTGCCAGCAGCTTATCCGGACTAGCGGCGAAAGAGACCCAGTACTTC. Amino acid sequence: CASSLSGLAAKETQYF.

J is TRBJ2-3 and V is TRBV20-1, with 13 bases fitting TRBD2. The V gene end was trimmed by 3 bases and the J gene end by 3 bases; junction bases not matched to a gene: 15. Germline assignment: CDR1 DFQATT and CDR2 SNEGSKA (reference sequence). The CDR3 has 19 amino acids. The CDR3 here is CSASRTSGSMRIGTDTQYF. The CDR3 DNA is TGCAGTGCTAGTCGGACTAGCGGGAGTATGAGGATTGGAACAGATACGCAGTATTTT.

In DNA form, the CDR3 reads TGCGCCAGCAGTAGACAGTCCGAAGAGACCCAGTACTTC. It translates to CASSRQSEETQYF. V usage is TRBV5-1 and J usage is TRBJ2-5; tentatively, D is TRBD1 (5 bases). The V and J ends lost 5 bases and 3 bases respectively, with 11 bases between them. Germline V gene sequence: CDR1 SGHRS, CDR2 YFSETQ. The CDR3 totals 13 residues.

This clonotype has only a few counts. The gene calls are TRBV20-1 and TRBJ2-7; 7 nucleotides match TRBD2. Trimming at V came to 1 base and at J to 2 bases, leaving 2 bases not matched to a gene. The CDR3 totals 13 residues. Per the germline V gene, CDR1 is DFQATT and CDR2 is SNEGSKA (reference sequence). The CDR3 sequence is CSARGGRAYEQYV. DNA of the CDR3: TGCAGTGCTAGAGGAGGGAGGGCCTACGAGCAGTACGTC.